This paragraph covers one T cell receptor (beta chain) sequence. What it binds is unknown. These data are taken from a study of long-term antiretroviral therapy in people with HIV. Study information: First collections came about a decade before the 2015 immediate-ART recommendation. Findings of the study overall: Clones with expansion before ART led the repertoire at all time points. Patients on ART gained diversity, which nonetheless stayed below transplant donor controls.

The CDR3 extends over 15 amino acids. From germline, CDR1 is SEHNR and CDR2 FQNEAQ (reference sequence). Deletions cut 5 bases from V and 2 bases from J, with 15 bases between. It was version v3.0 of the immunoSEQ assay that was run at survey level. The assay was immunoSEQ multiplex PCR, and TCRdb's table has in-frame clones only and misses some. Altogether roughly 25,000 clones are present, about 79% being singletons, with the ten largest covering roughly 2.4%. Material: unsorted PBMCs, obtained 3 years after starting antiretroviral therapy. The rearrangement uses TRBV7-9 and TRBJ1-1; tentative D call: TRBD1 (6 bases). The origin of this receptor is a middle-aged man with HIV. The chain's CDR3 is CASSPETGENTEAFF. In DNA, the CDR3 is TGTGCCAGCAGCCCGGAGACAGGCGAAAACACTGAAGCTTTCTTT. Drawing the rest from reference TRBV7-9 and TRBJ1-1, the complete variable domain is DTGVSQNPRHKITKRGQNVTFRCDPISEHNRLYWYRQTLGQGPEFLTYFQNEAQLEKSRLLSDRFSAERPKGSFSTLEIQRTEQGDSAMYLCASSPETGENTEAFFGQGTRLTVV.